This TCR beta chain comes out of a study of T cell responses to AZD1222 COVID-19 vaccine. This clone was observed a handful of times. The target antigen is unknown. Germline and junction disagree at one end, which may indicate a read error. The CDR3 extends over 13 amino acids. The germline V gene has CDR1 LNHDA and CDR2 SQIVND (reference sequence). Clones were read by immunoSEQ multiplex PCR, and TCRdb kept only the in-frame ones, dropping some. The sample shows 110,000 to 150,000 clones, roughly 90% of them seen only once. Points from the study as a whole: Receipt of two AZD1222 doses was followed by a rise in Spike-specific TCR breadth and depth. AZD1222 recipients seropositive at baseline numbered only 5 or 6.

V is TRBV19 and J is TRBJ2-7; D is uncertain. The sequence was collected from an adult in good health. Sample: peripheral blood, taken on day 0 of AZD1222 vaccination. The CDR3 spells CASSLDGHYEQYF. The CDR3 bases are TGTGCCAGTAGTCTAGACGGGCACTACGAGCAGTACTTC.